The 24 T cell receptor beta chains below were found in one sample sequenced in a study of blood T cell repertoires in COVID-19. The protocol was immunoSEQ multiplex PCR, while the TCRdb copy is restricted to in-frame clones and leaves out a portion. The table lists 300,000 to 450,000 clones, roughly 85% of them singletons. The sample taken for sequencing was peripheral blood. The receptors come from a woman younger than 35 with acute or convalescent COVID-19.

V and J are TRBV7-6 and TRBJ2-5; TRBD1 agrees at 8 bases. Looked up from germline, CDR1 is SGHVS and CDR2 is FNYEAQ. Trimming removed 5 bases from V and 3 bases from J; junction bases left unmatched: 20. This CDR3 has 19 residues. The CDR3 here is CASSVGNGQGPFVEETQYF. For the CDR3, the DNA is TGTGCCAGCAGCGTCGGTAATGGACAGGGTCCATTCGTGGAAGAGACCCAGTACTTC. Combining the CDR3 with reference TRBV7-6 and TRBJ2-5 gives the whole variable domain GAGVSQSPRYKVTKRGQDVALRCDPISGHVSLYWYRQALGQGPEFLTYFNYEAQQDKSGLPNDRFSAERPEGSISTLTIQRTEQRDSAMYRCASSVGNGQGPFVEETQYFGPGTRLLVL.

This clone was seen a handful of times. This chain connects TRBV5-1 to TRBJ1-3; TRBD1 aligns across 7 bases. The germline CDR1 and CDR2 sequences are SGHRS and YFSETQ. The trim removed 5 bases at V and 0 bases at J, leaving 2 bases unmatched. This CDR3 contains 14 residues. For the CDR3, the DNA is TGCGCCAGCAGGGACAGGTTCTCTGGAAACACCATATATTTT. Translation gives CASRDRFSGNTIYF.

The rearrangement links TRBV3-1 (or the pseudogene TRBV3-2) to TRBJ2-7; TRBD2 agrees at 8 bases. The trim removed 0 bases at V and 0 bases at J, leaving 4 bases unmatched. Per germline, CDR1 LGHDT and CDR2 YNNKEL (reference sequence). There are 16 residues in the CDR3. CDR3 sequence (DNA): TGTGCCAGCAGCCAAGATCGGGAGGGCCTCTCCTACGAGCAGTACTTC. Protein: CASSQDREGLSYEQYF.

This chain links TRBV19 with TRBJ1-2; D might be TRBD1 (5 bases). Trimming pared 9 bases from V and 4 bases from J, leaving 12 bases between. The CDR3 is made up of 12 amino acids. Germline-derived CDR1 and CDR2 are LNHDA and SQIVND (reference sequence). The CDR3 coding sequence is TGTGCCAGCGCCTGGCAGGGCTATGGCTACACCTTC. It is translated as CASAWQGYGYTF.

This clone has just one count. This rearrangement joins TRBV30 to TRBJ1-1; 9 positions agree with TRBD1. CDR3 length: 13 residues. Germline V gene sequence: CDR1 GTSNPN, CDR2 SVGIG (reference sequence). V shed 4 bases, J shed 5 bases, and the junction held 5 bases outside the gene matches. The CDR3 DNA reads TGTGCCTGGATCCGCGACAGGGGGACTGAAGCTTTCTTT. Its protein product is CAWIRDRGTEAFF.

The chain joins TRBV3-1 (or the pseudogene TRBV3-2) to TRBJ2-4, with a weak D call TRBD1 (5 bases). This CDR3 is built from 15 residues. Germline assignment: CDR1 LGHDT and CDR2 YNNKEL (reference sequence). V lost 4 bases, J lost 0 bases, and 10 bases lay in between. The chain's CDR3 is CASSPRVAAKNIQYF. The CDR3 coding sequence is TGTGCCAGCAGCCCCAGGGTCGCAGCCAAAAACATTCAGTACTTC.

V usage is TRBV6-5 and J usage is TRBJ2-5; 7 bases are shared with TRBD2. Germline CDR1 MNHEY, CDR2 SVGAGI. This CDR3 contains 15 residues. V lost 6 bases, J lost 0 bases, and 7 bases stayed unmatched. DNA of the CDR3: TGTGCCAGCAGCCCGGGACTATTGTACCAAGAGACCCAGTACTTC. Translation gives CASSPGLLYQETQYF.

The chain employs TRBV28 and TRBJ2-7, with D perhaps matching TRBD1 (5 bases). Germline values: CDR1 MDHEN, CDR2 SYDVKM. V shed 8 bases and J shed 0 bases, with 5 bases lying between them. This CDR3 spans 11 amino acids. The CDR3 coding sequence is TGTGCCAGCCAGGGCTCCTACGAGCAGTACTTC. Amino acids: CASQGSYEQYF.

The chain joins TRBV24-1 to TRBJ2-5; tentatively, D is TRBD2 (6 bases). This CDR3 comprises 15 residues. Trimming left V 4 bases short and J 4 bases short, with 15 bases between. Germline-derived CDR1 and CDR2 are KGHDR and SFDVKD. The CDR3 DNA reads as TGTGCCACCAGTGACCGGACCCTGGGGGGAGAGACCCAGTACTTC. This sequence encodes CATSDRTLGGETQYF.

The chain joins TRBV27 to TRBJ2-1, with 9 bases lining up with TRBD2. Losses at the gene ends were 5 bases for V and 1 base for J; bases not matched to a gene: 6. Germline V gene sequence: CDR1 MNHEY, CDR2 SMNVEV (reference sequence). This CDR3 contains 16 residues. DNA of the CDR3: TGTGCCAGCAGTCCAATTAGCGGGAGTTCCTACAATGAGCAGTTCTTC. Amino acid sequence: CASSPISGSSYNEQFF.

The CDR3: CASRPTGDLSGNTIYF. In DNA, the CDR3 is TGTGCCAGCAGGCCAACAGGGGACCTCTCTGGAAACACCATATATTTT. The chain employs TRBV7-2 and TRBJ1-3; the match to TRBD1 covers 7 bases. The V gene's germline CDR1 is SGHTA and CDR2 FQGNSA. This CDR3 comprises 16 residues. V lost 6 bases, J lost 0 bases, and 8 bases stayed unmatched.

The chain couples TRBV19 to TRBJ2-3, with 10 bases aligning to TRBD1. V lost 6 bases to trimming and J lost 1 base; unmatched junction nucleotides: 7. CDR3 length: 16 amino acids. Germline assignment: CDR1 LNHDA and CDR2 SQIVND (reference sequence). The CDR3 protein is CASRRTGTGGTDTQYF. The CDR3 DNA follows: TGTGCCAGTAGGCGTACCGGGACAGGGGGCACAGATACGCAGTATTTT.

This clone was counted a few times. The genes are TRBV18 and TRBJ2-7; 8 bases are shared with TRBD1. The germline CDR1 and CDR2 sequences are KGHSH and LQKENI. V trimming: 3 bases; J trimming: 5 bases; junction bases outside the gene matches: 9. This CDR3 has 15 amino acids. The CDR3 protein is CASSPLGQGLDEQYF. The DNA of the CDR3 is TGTGCCAGCTCACCTCTCGGACAGGGTCTAGACGAGCAGTACTTC. Drawing the rest from reference TRBV18 and TRBJ2-7, the complete variable domain is NAGVMQNPRHLVRRRGQEARLRCSPMKGHSHVYWYRQLPEEGLKFMVYLQKENIIDESGMPKERFSAEFPKEGPSILRIQQVVRGDSAAYFCASSPLGQGLDEQYFGPGTRLTVT.

This chain links TRBV7-7 with TRBJ2-3; 8 bases map to TRBD2. The CDR3 length is 15 residues. Germline V gene lookup returns CDR1 SSHAT and CDR2 FNYEAQ (reference sequence). The ends lost 3 bases at V and 2 bases at J; junction bases unmatched: 4. The CDR3 bases are TGTGCCAGCAGCTTGGGGCGGGGGGCCACAGATACGCAGTATTTT. As protein: CASSLGRGATDTQYF.

This clone has more than one count but fewer than ten. The chain couples TRBV19 to TRBJ1-1; D uncertain. The CDR3 consists of 14 residues. Germline loops: CDR1 LNHDA, CDR2 SQIVND (reference sequence). V lost 4 bases, J lost 6 bases, and 15 bases lay in between. CDR3 coding DNA: TGTGCCAGTAGTAGAGGGAATTGGAATCCTGAAGCTTTCTTT. Its translation: CASSRGNWNPEAFF.

This clone was observed a single time. This sequence joins TRBV12-3 or TRBV12-4 and TRBJ1-5; no firm D call. CDR3 length: 13 residues. V dropped 5 bases and J dropped 5 bases, with 10 bases sitting between them. The CDR3 DNA is TGTGCCAGCAGTCAACAATCAGATCAGCCCCAGCATTTT. It translates to CASSQQSDQPQHF.

This clone was found once. The rearrangement uses TRBV9 and TRBJ2-7; D call uncertain. The germline V and J ends were trimmed by 9 bases and 6 bases, with 13 bases remaining between them. The germline gives CDR1 SGDLS, CDR2 YYNGEE. This CDR3 region has 11 residues. The CDR3 here is CAIPQNGEQYF. For the CDR3, the DNA is TGTGCCATCCCACAAAATGGCGAGCAGTACTTC.

V gene TRBV12-3 or TRBV12-4 combines with J gene TRBJ1-5; D is undetermined. CDR3 size: 13 residues. Between the trimmed V and J ends, which lost 3 bases and 1 base, there was a span of 4 bases. For the CDR3, the DNA is TGTGCCAGCAGTTTTACAAGCAATCAGCCCCAGCATTTT. Amino acid sequence: CASSFTSNQPQHF.

CDR3 loop: CSVATANYGYTF. The CDR3 bases are TGCAGCGTTGCCACAGCTAACTATGGCTACACCTTC. The rearrangement uses TRBV29-1 and TRBJ1-2, with no clear D. The germline V gene encodes CDR1 SQVTM and CDR2 ANQGSEA. V was shortened by 4 bases and J by 0 bases, with 6 bases between the two germline ends. There are 12 residues in the CDR3. Full variable domain (rest looked up from reference TRBV29-1 and TRBJ1-2): SAVISQKPSRDICQRGTSLTIQCQVDSQVTMMFWYRQQPGQSLTLIATANQGSEATYESGFVIDKFPISRPNLTFSTLTVSNMSPEDSSIYLCSVATANYGYTFGSGTRLTVV.

J is TRBJ2-5 and V is TRBV2; D uncertain. CDR1 is SNHLY, CDR2 FYNNEI, per germline. Trimming shortened V by 2 bases and J by 5 bases, and 15 bases separated the two germline ends. This CDR3 spans 15 amino acids. The CDR3 DNA is TGTGCCAGCAGTGAAATGGCCCTAGTGTGGGAGACCCAGTACTTC. Protein product: CASSEMALVWETQYF. The variable domain in full, with the rest retrieved from reference TRBV2 and TRBJ2-5, is EPEVTQTPSHQVTQMGQEVILRCVPISNHLYFYWYRQILGQKVEFLVSFYNNEISEKSEIFDDQFSVERPDGSNFTLKIRSTKLEDSAMYFCASSEMALVWETQYFGPGTRLLVL.

The V and J genes are TRBV9 and TRBJ2-2, with TRBD1 identical over 9 bases. The V gene end was trimmed by 1 base and the J gene end by 0 bases; junction bases not matched to a gene: 10. Germline loops: CDR1 SGDLS, CDR2 YYNGEE. The CDR3 consists of 19 residues. The chain's CDR3 is CASSVRQGEVASNTGELFF. CDR3 bases: TGTGCCAGCAGCGTAAGACAGGGGGAGGTCGCCTCGAACACCGGGGAGCTGTTTTTT. Full variable domain (rest looked up from reference TRBV9 and TRBJ2-2): DSGVTQTPKHLITATGQRVTLRCSPRSGDLSVYWYQQSLDQGLQFLIQYYNGEERAKGNILERFSAQQFPDLHSELNLSSLELGDSALYFCASSVRQGEVASNTGELFFGEGSRLTVL.

The genes are TRBV6-5 and TRBJ1-1, with D unclear. Germline V CDR1 and CDR2: MNHEY, SVGAGI. Deletions cut 6 bases from V and 1 base from J, with 9 bases between. The CDR3 runs 13 residues. Here the CDR3 DNA reads TGTGCCAGCAGGGCCCGGGGGAACACTGAAGCTTTCTTT. It specifies CASRARGNTEAFF.

The chain joins TRBV6-5 to TRBJ2-7, with D possibly TRBD1 on 7 matching bases. The CDR3 loop spans 14 amino acids. Germline V gene data show CDR1 as MNHEY and CDR2 as SVGAGI. V dropped 5 bases and J dropped 2 bases, with 13 bases sitting between them. The chain's CDR3 is CASSRGTDAYEQYF. The CDR3 DNA reads as TGTGCCAGCAGTCGGGGGACAGATGCCTACGAGCAGTACTTC.

The chain couples TRBV5-8 to TRBJ1-2; a possible D gene is TRBD1 (6 bases). V dropped 3 bases and J dropped 4 bases, with 16 bases sitting between them. This CDR3 comprises 15 residues. CDR1 is SGHTS and CDR2 is YDEGEE in the germline V gene. CDR3 coding DNA: TGTGCCAGCAGCTCCGGGGGGCCAGGATCCTATGGCTACACCTTC. Translating gives CASSSGGPGSYGYTF.